Each of the 8 T cell receptor beta chains below was sequenced from the same sample in a study of blood T cell repertoires in COVID-19. Some clones are missing from TCRdb's copy, which holds only in-frame ones; the method was immunoSEQ multiplex PCR. The table includes about 220,000 clones, around 91% detected once. Sequenced material: PBMCs or T cells enriched from blood (not recorded which). These receptors came from a woman under 30 in a cohort exposed to, infected with or recovered from COVID-19 (not recorded which).

The rearrangement uses TRBV7-7 and TRBJ2-1; TRBD1 aligns across 7 bases. Germline V gene sequence: CDR1 SSHAT, CDR2 FNYEAQ (reference sequence). CDR3 size: 15 residues. J gave up 3 bases and V 4 bases, and 6 bases lay outside the gene matches. The CDR3 here is CASSYTTGSYNEQFF. DNA of the CDR3: TGTGCCAGCAGCTACACGACAGGGAGCTACAATGAGCAGTTCTTC.

This chain uses TRBV9 with TRBJ1-2; unclear D gene. The CDR3 sequence is 13 residues long. Germline CDR1 and CDR2: SGDLS and YYNGEE. V was shortened by 0 bases and J by 7 bases, with 10 bases between the two germline ends. The CDR3 region has the DNA TGTGCCAGCAGCGTAGAGGCGGGTCTTGGCTACACCTTC. Its translation: CASSVEAGLGYTF.

The chain uses TRBV3-1 (or the pseudogene TRBV3-2) and TRBJ1-4; D is unclear. The ends were cut back, 5 bases at V and 6 bases at J, with 13 bases in the middle. The CDR3 consists of 14 residues. Germline CDR1 and CDR2: LGHDT and YNNKEL (reference sequence). CDR3 coding DNA: TGTGCCAGCAGCTCCCGTGGCTTTGATGAAAAACTGTTTTTT. It specifies CASSSRGFDEKLFF.

The genes are TRBV28 and TRBJ1-1, with D tentatively TRBD1 (5 bases). V was shortened by 4 bases and J by 3 bases, with 18 bases between the two germline ends. Germline V gene data show CDR1 as MDHEN and CDR2 as SYDVKM. This CDR3 contains 16 residues. Here the CDR3 DNA reads TGTGCCAGCAGTTCGATCCCCCCCACAGGTTACACTGAAGCTTTCTTT. Translating it yields CASSSIPPTGYTEAFF.

This clone was counted once. This CDR3 is also generated by other DNA sequences in the sample. The chain has TRBV4-1 and TRBJ2-3; no firm D call. Germline V lookup: CDR1 MGHRA, CDR2 YSYEKL. The CDR3 extends over 15 amino acids. Trimming cost V 3 bases and J 0 bases, with 10 bases left between them. CDR3 sequence (DNA): TGCGCCAGCAGCCAGGGCCTGGGCAGCACAGATACGCAGTATTTT. Amino acid sequence: CASSQGLGSTDTQYF.

In its sample, this clone was seen once. The chain links TRBV10-3 to TRBJ2-3; D may be TRBD2 (6 bases). Trimming took 8 bases from V and 1 from J, leaving 16 bases between them. The CDR3 consists of 15 residues. Germline values: CDR1 ENHRY, CDR2 SYGVKD. CDR3 residues: CAIGFRDLGTDTQYF. CDR3 coding DNA: TGTGCCATCGGATTCCGGGACTTGGGCACAGATACGCAGTATTTT.

This clone was seen a single time. The V and J genes are TRBV6-1 and TRBJ2-2, with TRBD2 matching over 7 bases. CDR1 is MNHNS and CDR2 is SASEGT in the germline V gene. V lost 3 bases to trimming and J lost 6 bases; unmatched junction nucleotides: 13. The CDR3 sequence is 17 residues long. The CDR3 region is CASSDNGRPLVAGELFF. As DNA, the CDR3 is TGTGCCAGCAGTGACAACGGGAGGCCCTTAGTCGCCGGGGAGCTGTTTTTT.

CDR3 DNA: TGTGCCAGCAGCTTAGAGACAGGGAACGAGCAGTACTTC. It encodes CASSLETGNEQYF. J is TRBJ2-7 and V is TRBV11-3; 7 bases map to TRBD1. This CDR3 region has 13 residues. The V and J ends lost 0 bases and 5 bases, in that order; junction bases with no gene match: 1. CDR1 is SGHNT, CDR2 YENEEA, per germline.